This T cell receptor (beta chain) is drawn from a study of T cell responses to AZD1222 COVID-19 vaccine. Study observations and caveats: Recipients of two AZD1222 doses showed rising Spike-specific TCR breadth and depth.

With 4 bases removed from V and 1 base from J, the gap between germline ends came to 17 bases. The CDR3 consists of 17 residues. Per the germline V gene, CDR1 is MNHNS and CDR2 is SASEGT. In regard to this clone: Its antigen is unknown.

This table comes from immunoSEQ multiplex PCR, and its TCRdb copy is limited to in-frame clones, with some not included. The sample holds 96,000 or so clones; roughly nine tenths are singletons and the top ten take roughly 1.7%. Sequencing was performed on peripheral blood, taken on day 0 of AZD1222 vaccination. V usage is TRBV6-1 and J usage is TRBJ1-5; D gene uncertain. The source of this sequence is an adult in good health. The CDR3 nucleotides are TGTGCCAGCAGTGTTCAACCAGGAATAGCGAGCAATCAGCCCCAGCATTTT. Amino acids: CASSVQPGIASNQPQHF.